These 3 T cell receptor beta chains originate from one sample sequenced in a study of blood T cells in healthy people across ages. Primers used in a second PCR of roughly 6 to 11 cycles were a sample-barcoded 5' primer and a J-beta primer mix. TCRdb reprocessed the 5' RACE reads with MiXCR, giving one entry per CDR3 protein. The repertoire holds over a million distinct CDR3 sequences, with 40% to 50% as singletons. The specimen sequenced was blood. The receptor source for this set is a woman between 18 and 29 years old in good health.

The chain employs TRBV4-1 and TRBJ2-1; 9 bases are a match to TRBD2. Trimming took 3 bases from V and 9 from J; bases not matched to a gene: 6. The germline V gene has CDR1 MGHRA and CDR2 YSYEKL. The CDR3 extends over 14 amino acids. Here the CDR3 DNA reads TGCGCCAGCAGCCAGCGCGGGGGGGCGGCTGAGCAGTTCTTC. Encoded protein: CASSQRGGAAEQFF.

The J gene is TRBJ1-2, the V gene TRBV6-5; 7 nucleotides align to TRBD1. There are 13 residues in the CDR3. With V trimmed by 2 bases and J by 8 bases, 5 bases remained unmatched. The V gene's germline CDR1 is MNHEY and CDR2 SVGAGI. The CDR3 coding sequence is TGTGCCAGCAGTTACCCGACAGGGAGGGGCTACACCTTC. The encoded protein is CASSYPTGRGYTF.

The J gene is TRBJ1-2, the V gene TRBV4-1; perhaps TRBD1 as D (6 bases). From germline, CDR1 is MGHRA and CDR2 YSYEKL. The V end was cut by 2 bases, the J end by 4 bases, with 14 bases between. This CDR3 has 15 residues. The CDR3 reads CASSQRGLSSYGYTF. DNA for the CDR3: TGCGCCAGCAGCCAAAGGGGGTTGTCAAGCTATGGCTACACCTTC.